This TCR beta chain was documented in a study of cytomegalovirus exposure and HLA in healthy donors. For the study at large: Early release data held roughly 90 million unique TCRs from HLA-typed donors. Study findings and constraints: In an earlier analysis, about 87% or about 30%: the productive usage of most TCR beta V segments. HLA alleles were associated with 18,000 or so TCR beta sequences in a later analysis at 0.05 false discovery rate. Later genetic work tied a missense DCLRE1C variant to beta-chain V and J trimming.

This clone turned up a few times. Its specificity is unknown. With 60 Vbeta and 13 Jbeta primers, the PCR was carried out. The method was immunoSEQ multiplex PCR; TCRdb's version includes in-frame clones alone and lacks a portion of them. The top ten clones hold approximately 3% of a sample with 110,000 to 150,000 clones, roughly 82% of them seen once. This receptor was obtained from a male donor in good health and CMV-seronegative. Sample: PBMCs.

The CDR3 is CASSLRGTYNEQFF. The CDR3 DNA reads as TGTGCCAGCAGTTTGCGAGGAACCTACAATGAGCAGTTCTTC. V is TRBV27 and J is TRBJ2-1; unclear D gene. Trimming stripped 3 bases from V and 2 bases from J, with 8 bases between. Germline V gene sequence: CDR1 MNHEY, CDR2 SMNVEV (reference sequence). This CDR3 contains 14 residues.